The 27 T cell receptor beta chains below come from one sample, sequenced in a study of tumor-infiltrating lymphocytes in primary liver carcinoma. cDNA specific to TCR beta was made from around 530 ng of total RNA, with a constant-region primer employed for priming. Library construction for TCR beta comprised three nested multiplex PCR rounds performed with slightly modified ARM-PCR. Both of the initial two PCR rounds ran for about 11 cycles and employed TRBV1-TRBV30 forward primers alongside a C-beta reverse primer. TCRdb called the multiplex PCR reads again in MiXCR, with one record for every CDR3 protein. Of 90,000 to 140,000 distinct CDR3 sequences in the sample, about four fifths were seen once. Each 20-30 mg portion of unsorted bulk tissue served as the source for co-extraction of RNA and DNA. What was sequenced was liver tumor tissue from sampling region 3. Regarding subset: tumor region T3, left-lateral pole. All receptors derive from a man between 35 and 55 years old with primary liver carcinoma and hepatitis B virus infection.

V and J are TRBV5-4 and TRBJ2-1, with a tentative D call TRBD2 (6 bases). The CDR3 is made up of 13 amino acids. With 4 bases removed from V and 9 bases from J, the gap between germline ends came to 14 bases. The germline gives CDR1 SGHNT, CDR2 YYREEE (reference sequence). The CDR3 DNA reads TGTGCCAGCAGCCCCGGGAGAGGCATTGAGCAGTTCTTC. Its protein product is CASSPGRGIEQFF.

This clonotype came up a few times. Because it lacks the conserved phenylalanine or tryptophan at the end, this CDR3 is likely a read error. This chain connects TRBV4-1 to TRBJ1-2; unclear D gene. V lost 1 base and J 4 bases, leaving 16 bases between the germline ends. There are 16 residues in the CDR3. The germline V gene has CDR1 MGHRA and CDR2 YSYEKL. For the CDR3, the DNA is TGCGCCAGCAGCCAAGTCTCCACGGCGAACCTCTATGGCTACACCCTC. It translates to CASSQVSTANLYGYTL.

The V and J genes are TRBV5-4 and TRBJ2-5; 8 bases agree with TRBD1. This CDR3 is 16 amino acids long. CDR1 is SGHNT, CDR2 YYREEE, per germline (reference sequence). The CDR3 is CVRSGTTGGRMETQYF. In DNA, the CDR3 is TGTGTCCGCAGCGGAACCACAGGGGGGAGGATGGAGACCCAGTACTTC.

This clonotype appeared a few times. The J gene is TRBJ2-3, the V gene TRBV6-1; 11 positions match TRBD2. The CDR3 is 16 amino acids. Germline CDR1 MNHNS, CDR2 SASEGT. V dropped 7 bases and J dropped 3; count of bases not matched to a gene: 9. CDR3 in amino acids: CASIGIAGGRTDTQYF. The DNA for the CDR3 is TGTGCCAGCATTGGAATAGCGGGAGGGAGGACAGATACGCAGTATTTT.

On this clonotype itself: Compared with germline, one end of the junction differs, possibly owing to a read error. The chain is built from TRBV5-1 and TRBJ1-2, with TRBD1 identical over 9 bases. There are 17 residues in the CDR3. CDR1 and CDR2 (germline): SGHRS, YFSETQ. This CDR3 is CTSSLEWGQGENYCYTF. The CDR3 bases are TGCACCAGCAGCTTGGAGTGGGGACAGGGAGAGAACTATTGCTATACCTTC.

Points on this clonotype: The conserved phenylalanine or tryptophan normally closing the CDR3 is absent here, so this likely arose from a read error. This sequence joins TRBV6-2 or TRBV6-3 and TRBJ1-5; D is unresolved. The CDR3 length is 14 residues. Germline values: CDR1 MNHEY, CDR2 SVGEGT. This CDR3 reads CASSYRPSNEPQHS. The CDR3 coding sequence is TGTGCCAGCAGTTACCGACCTAGCAATGAGCCCCAGCATTCT.

The rearrangement links TRBV9 to TRBJ2-7, with D possibly matching TRBD1 (5 bases). V lost 7 bases to trimming and J lost 2 bases, with 16 bases between them. CDR1 is SGDLS and CDR2 is YYNGEE in the germline V gene. The length of the CDR3 is 14 residues. In nucleotides, the CDR3 is TGTGCCAGCGGCGCCGCCGTAGGGGCCTACGAGCAGTACTTC. This sequence encodes CASGAAVGAYEQYF.

V gene TRBV12-3 or TRBV12-4 combines with J gene TRBJ1-3, with D possibly matching TRBD1 (6 bases). This CDR3 has 17 amino acids. Trimming removed 2 bases from V and 1 base from J, with 15 bases in between. This CDR3 is CASSLNGQQFSGNTIYF. The CDR3 DNA sequence: TGTGCCAGCAGTTTAAATGGACAGCAATTTTCTGGAAACACCATATATTTT.

As to this clonotype: At one boundary the junction diverges from the germline segment, which might be a read error. The chain joins TRBV4-2 to TRBJ2-5, with TRBD1 matching over 7 bases. There are 15 residues in the CDR3. Germline CDR1 reads LGHNA; CDR2 reads YNFKEQ. CDR3 protein: CANSQGDVLEETQYF. CDR3 coding DNA: TGTGCCAACAGCCAGGGGGACGTTTTGGAGGAGACCCAGTACTTC.

Turning to this clonotype: Compared with germline, one end of the junction differs, possibly owing to a read error. The CDR3 protein is CTSSQDLQGQGSSYNPSLHF. The CDR3 DNA sequence: TGCACCAGCAGCCAAGATCTCCAAGGGCAGGGGTCGTCCTATAATCCATCCCTCCACTTT. The J gene is TRBJ1-6, the V gene TRBV4-3; a possible D gene is TRBD1 (6 bases). The CDR3 covers 20 residues. CDR1 and CDR2 from the germline V gene are LGHNA and YSLEER.

As to this clonotype: The junction does not match germline at one end; this may be a read error. The chain combines TRBV12-3 or TRBV12-4 with TRBJ1-1, with a weak D call TRBD1 (5 bases). The CDR3 is 13 residues long. CDR3: CASSNIEGTETFF. In DNA form, the CDR3 reads TGCGCCAGCAGCAACATTGAAGGGACTGAAACTTTCTTT.

On this clonotype itself: A read error is likely, as this CDR3 ends without the conserved phenylalanine or tryptophan. The chain employs TRBV28 and TRBJ2-4; D perhaps matches TRBD2 (6 bases). CDR1 and CDR2 from the germline V gene are MDHEN and SYDVKM. V lost 3 bases to trimming and J lost 0 bases, with 15 bases between them. The CDR3 is 17 residues long. The CDR3 region has the DNA TGTGCCAGCAGTTTGGTACGGGGGATTGGAGCCAAAAACATTCAGTACTCC. Amino acid sequence: CASSLVRGIGAKNIQYS.

The chain links TRBV18 to TRBJ2-3, with a possible D match to TRBD2 (6 bases). CDR1 KGHSH and CDR2 LQKENI come from the germline V gene. The CDR3 covers 13 residues. V dropped 10 bases and J dropped 5 bases, with 16 bases sitting between them. The CDR3 coding sequence is TGTGCCACCTCCCGTCTTAGCGGAGATACGCAGTATTTT. This encodes CATSRLSGDTQYF.

This clonotype was observed a few times. The chain joins TRBV6-2 or TRBV6-3 to TRBJ2-1; 8 nucleotides agree with TRBD2. CDR1 MNHEY and CDR2 SVGEGT come from the germline V gene. J gave up 4 bases and V 10 bases, and 12 bases lay outside the gene matches. The CDR3 has 15 amino acids. The chain's CDR3 is CAIRTGTSGYNEQFF. The CDR3, as DNA: TGTGCCATCAGAACCGGGACTAGTGGTTACAATGAGCAGTTCTTC.

With respect to this clonotype: At one end the junction does not follow the germline gene, possibly because of a read error. The rearrangement uses TRBV12-3 or TRBV12-4 and TRBJ2-7; D remains unclear. CDR3 length: 13 amino acids. The CDR3 DNA sequence: TGTGCCAACAGTTTAGGGTTCTCATACGAGCAGTACTTC. Translating gives CANSLGFSYEQYF.

V and J are TRBV6-1 and TRBJ1-2; D uncertain. Germline V gene data show CDR1 as MNHNS and CDR2 as SASEGT. The CDR3 contains 13 residues. The CDR3 spells CGSSRTTSYGYTF. In DNA form, the CDR3 reads TGTGGCAGTTCACGGACCACTTCGTATGGCTACACCTTC.

A note on this clonotype: One end of the junction varies from germline; a read error may be responsible. This rearrangement joins TRBV29-1 to TRBJ2-7, with D tentatively TRBD1 (5 bases). There are 16 residues in the CDR3. The germline V gene has CDR1 SQVTM and CDR2 ANQGSEA. The CDR3 loop is CSVMTSGAGTPYGQYF. The CDR3 DNA follows: TGCAGCGTCATGACATCTGGGGCCGGCACTCCCTACGGGCAGTACTTC.

This sequence joins TRBV5-1 and TRBJ1-1; maybe TRBD1 (5 bases). Germline V gene lookup returns CDR1 SGHRS and CDR2 YFSETQ. The CDR3 consists of 14 residues. The V end lost 6 bases, the J end lost 8 bases, and 20 bases lay between the germline ends. The CDR3 reads CASKLAGGLSEAFF. The CDR3 bases are TGCGCCAGCAAATTGGCCGGGGGACTCTCGGAAGCTTTCTTT.

A single count supports this clonotype. Germline is not matched at one junction end, which may reflect a read error. The rearrangement uses TRBV4-1 and TRBJ2-2; maybe TRBD1 (6 bases). The CDR3 consists of 16 residues. The germline CDR1 and CDR2 sequences are MGHRA and YSYEKL. CDR3 protein: CASSHEPGANTVELFF. The CDR3 DNA sequence: TGCGCCAGCAGCCATGAGCCAGGGGCAAACACCGTGGAGCTGTTTTTT.

Details on this clonotype: Compared with germline, one end of the junction differs, possibly owing to a read error. This sequence joins TRBV6-5 and TRBJ2-2; D is perhaps TRBD2 (5 bases). CDR1 and CDR2 (germline): MNHEY, SVGAGI. The CDR3 loop spans 15 amino acids. CDR3 DNA sequence: TGTGCCAACAGTGCGGCGGGCGCGAACGCCGGGGAGCTGTTTTTT. As protein: CANSAAGANAGELFF.

Concerning this clonotype: This may be a read error: a much more frequent sequence differs by one nucleotide. The final CDR3 position lacks the conserved phenylalanine or tryptophan, pointing to a likely read error. The V gene is TRBV28, the J gene TRBJ1-1; D is unresolved. The V gene lost 3 bases and the J gene lost 0 bases, with 8 bases spanning the gap. Germline V lookup: CDR1 MDHEN, CDR2 SYDVKM. The CDR3 consists of 14 residues. CDR3 amino acids: CASSFARLNTEAFL. CDR3 nucleotide sequence: TGTGCCAGCAGTTTTGCCAGGTTGAACACTGAAGCTTTCCTT.

This clonotype was detected a few times. Relative to the germline gene, one junction end is altered; a read error may explain this. CDR3 sequence reads: CASSPGKLETDMQYF. The CDR3 nucleotides are TGTGCTAGCAGCCCGGGGAAGTTGGAGACAGATATGCAGTATTTT. The chain couples TRBV7-9 to TRBJ2-3, with D perhaps given as TRBD1 or TRBD2 (5 bases each). The V gene's germline CDR1 is SEHNR and CDR2 FQNEAQ (reference sequence). The CDR3 covers 15 residues. The variable domain in full, completed from reference TRBV7-9 and TRBJ2-3, reads DTGVSQNPRHKITKRGQNVTFRCDPISEHNRLYWYRQTLGQGPEFLTYFQNEAQLEKSRLLSDRFSAERPKGSFSTLEIQRTEQGDSAMYLCASSPGKLETDMQYFGPGTRLTVL.

As concerns this clonotype: One end of the junction does not line up with germline, which may come from a read error. V is TRBV6-5 and J is TRBJ1-4; the D gene is possibly TRBD1 (6 bases). Germline CDR1 is MNHEY and CDR2 is SVGAGI. The CDR3 runs 15 residues. CDR3 coding DNA: TGTGTCAGCAGTTACGCAATAGGGACATCAGAAAAACTGTTTTTT. This gives the protein CVSSYAIGTSEKLFF.

Comments on this clonotype: Relative to the germline gene, one junction end is altered; a read error may explain this. This chain connects TRBV12-3 or TRBV12-4 to TRBJ1-1; D unclear. The CDR3 covers 11 residues. The CDR3 spells CTSGLTTEAFF. DNA of the CDR3: TGTACCAGCGGTTTAACCACTGAAGCTTTCTTT.

The chain couples TRBV11-2 to TRBJ2-5, with D unclear. This CDR3 comprises 15 residues. In germline, CDR1 is SGHAT, CDR2 FQNNGV. Trimming stripped 9 bases from V and 4 bases from J, with 21 bases between. CDR3: CARSPFGLFPETQYF. CDR3 bases: TGTGCCAGGAGCCCCTTCGGGCTATTCCCAGAGACCCAGTACTTC.

Points on this clonotype: A read error may account for a junction end that differs from germline. This chain connects TRBV28 to TRBJ2-1; 13 nucleotides line up with TRBD2. This CDR3 is built from 19 residues. The germline V gene has CDR1 MDHEN and CDR2 SYDVKM. The CDR3 DNA reads TGTGCCAGCAGTTGTGCGGGACTAGCGGGATTGAGCTCCCACAATGAGCAGTTCTTT. Its translation is CASSCAGLAGLSSHNEQFF.

With regard to this clonotype: The conserved phenylalanine or tryptophan normally closing the CDR3 is absent here, so this likely arose from a read error. The chain has TRBV4-2 and TRBJ2-4, with no clear D. V shed 1 base and J shed 9 bases, with 16 bases lying between them. Per the germline V gene, CDR1 is LGHNA and CDR2 is YNFKEQ. The CDR3 sequence is 15 residues long. The CDR3 sequence is CASSQGVDPNIIQYL. CDR3 nucleotides: TGTGCCAGCAGCCAAGGCGTGGATCCCAATATCATTCAGTACTTA.